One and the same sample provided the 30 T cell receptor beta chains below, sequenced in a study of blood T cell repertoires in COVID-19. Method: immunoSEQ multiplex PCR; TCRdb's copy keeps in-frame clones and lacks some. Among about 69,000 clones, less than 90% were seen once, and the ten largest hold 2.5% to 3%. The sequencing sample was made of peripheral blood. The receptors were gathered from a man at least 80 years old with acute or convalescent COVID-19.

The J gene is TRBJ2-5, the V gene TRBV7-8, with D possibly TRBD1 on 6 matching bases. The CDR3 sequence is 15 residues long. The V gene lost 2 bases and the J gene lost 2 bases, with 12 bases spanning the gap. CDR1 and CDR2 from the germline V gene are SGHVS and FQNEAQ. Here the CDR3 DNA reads TGTGCCAGCAGCTTAATCAAACAGGGACAAGAGACCCAGTACTTC. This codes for CASSLIKQGQETQYF. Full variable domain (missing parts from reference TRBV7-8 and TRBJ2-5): GAGVSQSPRYKVAKRGQDVALRCDPISGHVSLFWYQQALGQGPEFLTYFQNEAQLDKSGLPSDRFFAERPEGSVSTLKIQRTQQEDSAVYLCASSLIKQGQETQYFGPGTRLLVL.

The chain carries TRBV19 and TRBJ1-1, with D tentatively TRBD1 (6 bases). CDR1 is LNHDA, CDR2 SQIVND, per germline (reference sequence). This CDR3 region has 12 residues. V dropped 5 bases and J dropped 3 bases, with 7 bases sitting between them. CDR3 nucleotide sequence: TGTGCCAGTAGTGGACAGTACACTGAAGCTTTCTTT. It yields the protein CASSGQYTEAFF.

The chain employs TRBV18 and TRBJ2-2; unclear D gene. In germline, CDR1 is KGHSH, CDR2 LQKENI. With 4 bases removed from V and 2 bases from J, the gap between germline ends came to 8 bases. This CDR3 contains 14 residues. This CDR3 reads CASSRATNTGELFF. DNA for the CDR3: TGTGCCAGCTCACGGGCGACAAACACCGGGGAGCTGTTTTTT.

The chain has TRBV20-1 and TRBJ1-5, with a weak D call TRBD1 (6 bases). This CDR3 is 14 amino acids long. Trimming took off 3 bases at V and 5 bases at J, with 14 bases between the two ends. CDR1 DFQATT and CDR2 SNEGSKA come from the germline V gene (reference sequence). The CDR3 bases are TGCAGTGCTAGTGATAACAGGGACGATCAGCCCCAGCATTTT. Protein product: CSASDNRDDQPQHF.

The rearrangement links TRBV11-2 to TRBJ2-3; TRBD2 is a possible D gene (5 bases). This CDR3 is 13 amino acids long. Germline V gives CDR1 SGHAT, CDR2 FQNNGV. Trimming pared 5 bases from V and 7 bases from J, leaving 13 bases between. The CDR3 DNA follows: TGTGCCAGCAGCCCCCCGGGGATTAATACGCAGTATTTT. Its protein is CASSPPGINTQYF.

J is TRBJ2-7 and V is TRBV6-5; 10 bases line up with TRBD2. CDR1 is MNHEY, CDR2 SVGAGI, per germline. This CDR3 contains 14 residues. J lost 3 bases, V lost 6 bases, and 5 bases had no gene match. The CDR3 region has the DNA TGTGCCAGCAGACCAGGACTAGCGGTCTACGAGCAGTACTTC. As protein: CASRPGLAVYEQYF.

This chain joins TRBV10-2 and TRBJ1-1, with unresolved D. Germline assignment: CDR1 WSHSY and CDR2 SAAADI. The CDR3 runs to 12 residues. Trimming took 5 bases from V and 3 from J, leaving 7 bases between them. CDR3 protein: CASSTRDTEAFF. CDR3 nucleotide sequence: TGCGCCAGCAGTACCCGCGACACTGAAGCTTTCTTT.

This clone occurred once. CDR3 amino acids: CASGLILGTGNSYEQYF. The DNA for the CDR3 is TGTGCTAGTGGTTTGATCCTCGGGACAGGGAATTCCTACGAGCAGTACTTC. This sequence joins TRBV12-5 and TRBJ2-5; 9 bases are shared with TRBD1. The J call may be mistaken, given a closer DNA end match to TRBJ2-7. The CDR3 contains 17 residues. CDR1 LGHNT and CDR2 FRNRAP come from the germline V gene.

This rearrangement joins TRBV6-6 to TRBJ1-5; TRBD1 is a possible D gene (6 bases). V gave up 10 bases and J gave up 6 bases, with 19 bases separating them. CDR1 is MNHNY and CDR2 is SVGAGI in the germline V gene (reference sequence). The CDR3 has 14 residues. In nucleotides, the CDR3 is TGTGCCACCCGGTTAGGGGGGGATGGTCAGCCCCAGCATTTT. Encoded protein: CATRLGGDGQPQHF.

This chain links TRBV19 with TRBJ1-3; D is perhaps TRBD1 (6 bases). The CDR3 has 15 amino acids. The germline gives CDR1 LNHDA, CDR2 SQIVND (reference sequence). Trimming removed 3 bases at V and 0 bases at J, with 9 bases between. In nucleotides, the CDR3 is TGTGCCAGTAGTATGGTGGACAGCTCTGGAAACACCATATATTTT. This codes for CASSMVDSSGNTIYF.

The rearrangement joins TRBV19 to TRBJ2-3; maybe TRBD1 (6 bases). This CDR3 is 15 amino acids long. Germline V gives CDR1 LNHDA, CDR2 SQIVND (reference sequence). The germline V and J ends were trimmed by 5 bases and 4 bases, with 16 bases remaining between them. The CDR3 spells CASSVNRVSADTQYF. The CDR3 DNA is TGTGCCAGTAGTGTCAACAGGGTATCGGCAGATACGCAGTATTTT.

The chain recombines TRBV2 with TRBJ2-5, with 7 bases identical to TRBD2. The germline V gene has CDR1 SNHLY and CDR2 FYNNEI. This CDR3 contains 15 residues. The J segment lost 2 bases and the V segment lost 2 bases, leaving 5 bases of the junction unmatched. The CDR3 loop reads CASSELASGQETQYF. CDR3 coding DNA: TGTGCCAGCAGTGAACTGGCTAGCGGACAAGAGACCCAGTACTTC. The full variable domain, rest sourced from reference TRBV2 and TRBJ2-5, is EPEVTQTPSHQVTQMGQEVILRCVPISNHLYFYWYRQILGQKVEFLVSFYNNEISEKSEIFDDQFSVERPDGSNFTLKIRSTKLEDSAMYFCASSELASGQETQYFGPGTRLLVL.

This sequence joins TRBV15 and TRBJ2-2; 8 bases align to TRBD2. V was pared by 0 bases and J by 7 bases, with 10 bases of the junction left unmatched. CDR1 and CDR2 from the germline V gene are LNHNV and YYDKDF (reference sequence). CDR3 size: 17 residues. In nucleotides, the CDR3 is TGTGCCACCAGCAGAGATCTGCTAGCGGGCTTTCACGGGGAGCTGTTTTTT. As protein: CATSRDLLAGFHGELFF.

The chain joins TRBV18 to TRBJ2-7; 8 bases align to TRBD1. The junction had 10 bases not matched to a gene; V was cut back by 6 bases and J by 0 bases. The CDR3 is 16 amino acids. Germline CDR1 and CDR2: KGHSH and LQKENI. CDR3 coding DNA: TGTGCCAGCTCCCCCGCAAGACAGGGGCCCTCCTACGAGCAGTACTTC. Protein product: CASSPARQGPSYEQYF.

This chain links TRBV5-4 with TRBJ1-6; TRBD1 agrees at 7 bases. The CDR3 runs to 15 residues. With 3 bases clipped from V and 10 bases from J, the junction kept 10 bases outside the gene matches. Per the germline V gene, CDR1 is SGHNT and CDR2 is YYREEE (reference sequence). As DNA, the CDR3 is TGTGCCAGCAGCTCCCAAGAGGGGGCTTTGTCACCCCTCCACTTT. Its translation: CASSSQEGALSPLHF.

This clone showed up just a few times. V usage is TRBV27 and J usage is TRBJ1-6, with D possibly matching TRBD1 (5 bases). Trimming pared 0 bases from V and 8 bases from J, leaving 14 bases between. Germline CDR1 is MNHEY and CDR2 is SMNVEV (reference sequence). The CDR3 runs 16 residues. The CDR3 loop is CASSLSPQGRDSPLHF. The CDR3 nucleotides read TGTGCCAGCAGTTTATCGCCCCAGGGTCGCGATTCACCCCTCCACTTT.

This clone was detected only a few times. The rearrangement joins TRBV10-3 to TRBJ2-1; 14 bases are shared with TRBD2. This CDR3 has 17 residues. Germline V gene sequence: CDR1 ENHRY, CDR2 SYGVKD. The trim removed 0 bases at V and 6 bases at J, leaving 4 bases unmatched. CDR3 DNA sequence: TGTGCCATCAGTGAGTCGAGACTAGCGGGAGGGCCCAATGAGCAGTTCTTC. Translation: CAISESRLAGGPNEQFF.

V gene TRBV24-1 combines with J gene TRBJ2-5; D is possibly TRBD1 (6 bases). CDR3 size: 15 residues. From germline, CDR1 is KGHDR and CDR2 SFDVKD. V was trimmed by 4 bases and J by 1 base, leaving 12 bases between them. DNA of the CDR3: TGTGCCACCAGTGACGTTACAGGGCCCCAAGAGACCCAGTACTTC. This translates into CATSDVTGPQETQYF.

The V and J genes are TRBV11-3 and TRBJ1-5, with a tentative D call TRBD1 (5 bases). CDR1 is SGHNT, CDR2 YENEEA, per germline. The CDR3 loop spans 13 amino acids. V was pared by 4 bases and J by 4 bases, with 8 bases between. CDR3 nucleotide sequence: TGTGCCAGCAGCTCCGGACAAAATCAGCCCCAGCATTTT. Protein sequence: CASSSGQNQPQHF.

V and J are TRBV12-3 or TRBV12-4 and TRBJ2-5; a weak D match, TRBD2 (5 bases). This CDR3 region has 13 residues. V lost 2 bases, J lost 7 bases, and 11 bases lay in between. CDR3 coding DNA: TGTGCCAGCAGTTTAAGCGGAGTGGGGACCCAGTACTTC. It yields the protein CASSLSGVGTQYF.

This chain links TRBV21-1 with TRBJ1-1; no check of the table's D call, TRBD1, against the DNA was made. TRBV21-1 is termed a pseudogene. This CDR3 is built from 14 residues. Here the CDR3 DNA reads TGTGCCCGGCCCCGGTTGGCAGGGGGCGCTGAAGCTTTCTTT. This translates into CARPRLAGGAEAFF.

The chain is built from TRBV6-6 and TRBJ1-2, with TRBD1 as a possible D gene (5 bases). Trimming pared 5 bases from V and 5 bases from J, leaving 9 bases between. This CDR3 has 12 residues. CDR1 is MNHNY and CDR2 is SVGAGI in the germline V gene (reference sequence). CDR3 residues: CASSNGGYGYTF. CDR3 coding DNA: TGTGCCAGCAGTAACGGGGGGTATGGCTACACCTTC.

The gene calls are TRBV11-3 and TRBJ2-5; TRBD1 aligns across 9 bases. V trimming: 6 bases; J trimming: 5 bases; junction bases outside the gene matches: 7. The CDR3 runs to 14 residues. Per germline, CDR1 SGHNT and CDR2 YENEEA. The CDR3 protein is CASSHTGGSETQYF. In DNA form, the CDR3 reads TGTGCCAGCAGTCATACAGGGGGCTCGGAGACCCAGTACTTC.

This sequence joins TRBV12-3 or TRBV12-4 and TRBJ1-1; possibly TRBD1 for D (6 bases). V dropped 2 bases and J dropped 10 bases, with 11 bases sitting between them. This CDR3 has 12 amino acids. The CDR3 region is CASSLMRGGAFF. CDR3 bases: TGTGCCAGCAGTTTAATGAGAGGGGGAGCTTTCTTT.

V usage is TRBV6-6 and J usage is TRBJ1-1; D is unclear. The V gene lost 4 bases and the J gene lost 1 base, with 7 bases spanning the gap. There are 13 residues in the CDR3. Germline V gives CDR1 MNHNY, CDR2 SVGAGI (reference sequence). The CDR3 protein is CASSLRANTEAFF. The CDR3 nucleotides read TGTGCCAGCAGTTTAAGAGCGAACACTGAAGCTTTCTTT.

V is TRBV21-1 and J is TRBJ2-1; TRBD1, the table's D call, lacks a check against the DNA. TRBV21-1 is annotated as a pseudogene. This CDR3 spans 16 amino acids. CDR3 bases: TGTGCCAGCAGCAAAGGGGGGCAGGGGCCCTACAATGAGCAGTTCTTC. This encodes CASSKGGQGPYNEQFF.

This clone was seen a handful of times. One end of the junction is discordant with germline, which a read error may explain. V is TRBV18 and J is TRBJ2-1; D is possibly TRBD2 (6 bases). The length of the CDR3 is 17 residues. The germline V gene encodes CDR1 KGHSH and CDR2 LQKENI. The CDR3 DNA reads TGTGCCAGCCAACCAAGACTGGGGACTTCTTCCTTCAATGAGCAGTTCTTC. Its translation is CASQPRLGTSSFNEQFF.

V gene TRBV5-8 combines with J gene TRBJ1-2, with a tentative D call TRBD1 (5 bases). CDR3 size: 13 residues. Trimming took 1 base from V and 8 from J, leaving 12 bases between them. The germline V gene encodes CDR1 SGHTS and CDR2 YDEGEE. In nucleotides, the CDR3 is TGTGCCAGCAGCTTGAGGGGTTGGGGAGGCTACACCTTC. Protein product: CASSLRGWGGYTF.

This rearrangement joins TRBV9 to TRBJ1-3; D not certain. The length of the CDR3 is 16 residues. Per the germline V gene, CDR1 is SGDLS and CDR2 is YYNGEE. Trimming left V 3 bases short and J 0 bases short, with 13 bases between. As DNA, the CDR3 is TGTGCCAGCAGCGCAAGAACCGGGTTCTCTGGAAACACCATATATTTT. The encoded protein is CASSARTGFSGNTIYF.

The CDR3 DNA is TGTGCCAGCAGTGACAACAATCAGCCCCAGCATTTT. It is translated as CASSDNNQPQHF. The chain recombines TRBV6-6 with TRBJ1-5; D not resolved. The CDR3 is 12 residues long. Looked up from germline, CDR1 is MNHNY and CDR2 is SVGAGI (reference sequence). V dropped 5 bases and J dropped 3 bases, with 5 bases sitting between them.